The 8 T cell receptor beta chains presented below share a single source sample, sequenced in a study of cytomegalovirus exposure and HLA in healthy donors. 13 Jbeta primers and 60 Vbeta primers were used for the PCR. Assay used: immunoSEQ multiplex PCR; TCRdb lists only in-frame clones, some missing. This sample carries about 150,000 clones, 75% to 80% of them seen once, and the ten largest clones take roughly 0.69%. The sequencing input was PBMCs. These receptors were obtained from a male donor in good health and CMV-seronegative.

This chain connects TRBV11-2 to TRBJ2-4; D may be TRBD2 (6 bases). Trimming removed 5 bases at V and 13 bases at J, with 18 bases between. The V gene's germline CDR1 is SGHAT and CDR2 FQNNGV. The CDR3 consists of 13 residues. CDR3 protein: CASSTDYLAKQYF. The DNA for the CDR3 is TGTGCCAGCAGCACCGACTATCTAGCGAAACAGTACTTC.

The CDR3 DNA reads TGTGCCAGCAGCTTAGCGAGTTGGGGGGGGGCTTGGACTGAAGCTTTCTTT. It translates to CASSLASWGGAWTEAFF. This chain uses TRBV7-8 with TRBJ1-1, with D possibly matching TRBD1 (6 bases). This CDR3 has 17 residues. V gave up 0 bases and J gave up 5 bases, with 19 bases separating them. Germline V gene sequence: CDR1 SGHVS, CDR2 FQNEAQ.

The rearrangement uses TRBV5-1 and TRBJ2-7, with a possible D match to TRBD1 (6 bases). Trimming took 0 bases from V and 2 from J, leaving 12 bases between them. Germline V gives CDR1 SGHRS, CDR2 YFSETQ. CDR3 length: 15 residues. The CDR3 protein is CASSLAGTPAYEQYF. The CDR3 region has the DNA TGCGCCAGCAGCTTGGCGGGGACACCAGCCTACGAGCAGTACTTC.

Only a few counts were recorded for this clone. The chain couples TRBV5-5 to TRBJ1-1; TRBD1 is a possible D gene (6 bases). From germline, CDR1 is SGHKS and CDR2 YYEKEE (reference sequence). V was trimmed by 7 bases and J by 5 bases, leaving 12 bases between them. The CDR3 is made up of 12 amino acids. The CDR3 protein is CASHREGTEAFF. The CDR3 nucleotides read TGTGCCAGCCACAGGGAAGGGACTGAAGCTTTCTTT.

The V gene is TRBV4-2, the J gene TRBJ2-2; 10 bases line up with TRBD1. Germline assignment: CDR1 LGHNA and CDR2 YNFKEQ. The CDR3 is 18 residues long. V lost 0 bases to trimming and J lost 2 bases; unmatched junction nucleotides: 6. The CDR3 spells CASSQDLTGGANTGELFF. CDR3 coding DNA: TGTGCCAGCAGCCAAGATTTGACAGGGGGCGCAAACACCGGGGAGCTGTTTTTT.

The rearrangement joins TRBV9 to TRBJ2-2; a possible D gene is TRBD1 (5 bases). The CDR3 has 15 amino acids. Germline CDR1 reads SGDLS; CDR2 reads YYNGEE. V gave up 1 base and J gave up 1 base, with 8 bases separating them. CDR3 sequence: CASSVTTENTGELFF. The DNA for the CDR3 is TGTGCCAGCAGCGTAACGACAGAGAACACCGGGGAGCTGTTTTTT.

This sequence joins TRBV11-2 and TRBJ1-2; 8 positions match TRBD1. J lost 4 bases, V lost 3 bases, and 7 bases had no gene match. Germline V gene lookup returns CDR1 SGHAT and CDR2 FQNNGV. The CDR3 spans 15 residues. CDR3 bases: TGTGCCAGCAGCTTTCTACCGGGGACAGGCTATGGCTACACCTTC. Amino acid sequence: CASSFLPGTGYGYTF.

The J gene is TRBJ2-7, the V gene TRBV6-4, with 9 nucleotides matching TRBD1. The CDR3 loop spans 14 amino acids. Germline lookup yields CDR1 MRHNA and CDR2 SNTAGT. Unmatched junction bases numbered 3, after V lost 4 bases and J lost 2 bases. CDR3 DNA: TGTGCCAGCAGTGTAAGGACAGGGGCCTACGAGCAGTACTTC. Translated: CASSVRTGAYEQYF.